Included here is one TCR beta chain sequence, with context. Its target is unknown. The data were obtained in a study of T cell responses to AZD1222 COVID-19 vaccine. Findings and caveats of the study: Clonal diversity was possibly underestimated, and the donors were mostly white British, with more females.

Some clones are missing from TCRdb's copy, which holds only in-frame ones; the method was immunoSEQ multiplex PCR. The data hold 55,000 to 80,000 clones, with 80% to 85% observed a single time. The material was peripheral blood, obtained on day 0 of AZD1222 vaccination. The sequence was collected from an adult in good health.

CDR3 loop: CASSSYGTDTQYF. The CDR3, as DNA: TGTGCCAGCAGCTCCTATGGCACAGATACGCAGTATTTT. The chain couples TRBV7-9 to TRBJ2-3; no firm D call. V was trimmed by 4 bases and J by 1 base, leaving 6 bases between them. The CDR3 loop spans 13 amino acids. CDR1 and CDR2 (germline): SEHNR, FQNEAQ (reference sequence).